One sample yielded the 12 T cell receptor beta chains listed below, sequenced in a study of blood T cell repertoires in COVID-19. TCRdb keeps only in-frame clones here, not all; method: immunoSEQ multiplex PCR. This table has about 320,000 clones, approximately 85% appearing once. Sample: peripheral blood. All receptors derive from a human donor in a cohort sampled during active COVID-19.

The chain couples TRBV20-1 to TRBJ1-2; D uncertain. The CDR3 totals 11 residues. V dropped 5 bases and J dropped 3 bases, with 7 bases sitting between them. Looked up from germline, CDR1 is DFQATT and CDR2 is SNEGSKA (reference sequence). The DNA for the CDR3 is TGCAGTGCTGCGCCCGACTATGGCTACACCTTC. Translation: CSAAPDYGYTF.

The chain employs TRBV30 and TRBJ1-6; tentatively, D is TRBD1 (6 bases). V lost 0 bases and J lost 7, with 13 bases in between. Germline V lookup: CDR1 GTSNPN, CDR2 SVGIG (reference sequence). The CDR3 runs 15 residues. CDR3 residues: CAWSVRFQGNSPLHF. DNA for the CDR3: TGTGCCTGGAGTGTACGCTTCCAGGGGAATTCACCCCTCCACTTT.

This chain connects TRBV21-1 to TRBJ1-5; the table's D call, TRBD1, has no DNA check behind it. TRBV21-1 has pseudogene status. This CDR3 is 20 amino acids long. CDR3 residues: CASSKRDGQGRGDSNQPQHF. The CDR3 DNA follows: TGTGCCAGCAGCAAGCGAGACGGACAGGGCCGAGGGGATAGCAATCAGCCCCAGCATTTT.

The chain carries TRBV2 and TRBJ2-2; D is unclear. Germline CDR1 and CDR2: SNHLY and FYNNEI. This CDR3 comprises 11 residues. Trimming took 8 bases from V and 3 from J, leaving 4 bases between them. The CDR3 reads CASVDTGELFF. In DNA, the CDR3 is TGTGCCAGCGTAGACACCGGGGAGCTGTTTTTT.

Comments on this clone: Distinct nucleotide sequences in the sample also encode this CDR3. This chain connects TRBV6-5 to TRBJ1-5; 7 nucleotides line up with TRBD1. The CDR3 is 14 amino acids. V shed 6 bases, J shed 2 bases, and the junction held 4 bases outside the gene matches. From germline, CDR1 is MNHEY and CDR2 SVGAGI. CDR3 nucleotides: TGTGCCAGCAGAAGGACAGGAGGCAATCAGCCCCAGCATTTT. It codes for CASRRTGGNQPQHF.

This clone was seen once. This sequence joins TRBV7-3 and TRBJ1-6; 9 bases are shared with TRBD1. Per the germline V gene, CDR1 is SGHTA and CDR2 is FQGTGA. Trimming took 2 bases from V and 7 from J; bases not matched to a gene: 3. The CDR3 is 15 amino acids. The CDR3 DNA reads as TGTGCCAGCAGCTTAGACGGGACAGGGAATTCACCCCTCCACTTT. It specifies CASSLDGTGNSPLHF.

The chain joins TRBV2 to TRBJ1-1; D might be TRBD1 (6 bases). The V gene's germline CDR1 is SNHLY and CDR2 FYNNEI. CDR3 length equals 13 residues. Trimming shortened V by 8 bases and J by 1 base, and 11 bases separated the two germline ends. The CDR3 DNA sequence: TGTGCCAGCGATACAGGGTCGAACACTGAAGCTTTCTTT. Translation: CASDTGSNTEAFF.

The chain uses TRBV4-1 and TRBJ1-2; D is possibly TRBD1 (6 bases). The CDR3 runs 13 residues. The germline CDR1 and CDR2 sequences are MGHRA and YSYEKL. V was clipped by 8 bases and J by 5 bases, with 15 bases between them. CDR3 in DNA: TGCGCCAGCCGCCGGGAGGGGACATATGGCTACACCTTC. Encoded protein: CASRREGTYGYTF.

This sequence joins TRBV7-9 and TRBJ2-1; 9 bases line up with TRBD2. V lost 3 bases to trimming and J lost 4 bases; unmatched junction nucleotides: 10. The CDR3 has 17 residues. Per the germline V gene, CDR1 is SEHNR and CDR2 is FQNEAQ (reference sequence). CDR3 loop: CASSFERGVSLYNEQFF. The CDR3 coding sequence is TGTGCCAGCAGCTTTGAGCGGGGGGTCTCACTATACAATGAGCAGTTCTTC.

J is TRBJ2-1 and V is TRBV24-1; 10 bases line up with TRBD1. The V gene end was trimmed by 0 bases and the J gene end by 6 bases; junction bases not matched to a gene: 4. CDR1 KGHDR and CDR2 SFDVKD come from the germline V gene. The CDR3 has 16 residues. The CDR3 DNA sequence: TGTGCCACCAGTGATTTGGGGACAGGGGTTTTCAATGAGCAGTTCTTC. Its translation: CATSDLGTGVFNEQFF.

V and J are TRBV2 and TRBJ2-2; D is unclear. Per germline, CDR1 SNHLY and CDR2 FYNNEI. The CDR3 runs 12 residues. Trimming pared 6 bases from V and 2 bases from J, leaving 4 bases between. The CDR3 DNA follows: TGTGCCAGCAGACTTAACACCGGGGAGCTGTTTTTT. It codes for CASRLNTGELFF.

V gene TRBV7-9 combines with J gene TRBJ2-5; D not resolved. From germline, CDR1 is SEHNR and CDR2 FQNEAQ (reference sequence). The length of the CDR3 is 11 residues. With 5 bases removed from V and 7 bases from J, the gap between germline ends came to 8 bases. The CDR3 DNA reads TGTGCCAGCAGCCTCCCGGGGACCCAGTACTTC. Translation: CASSLPGTQYF. The whole variable domain, remainder taken from reference TRBV7-9 and TRBJ2-5, is DTGVSQNPRHKITKRGQNVTFRCDPISEHNRLYWYRQTLGQGPEFLTYFQNEAQLEKSRLLSDRFSAERPKGSFSTLEIQRTEQGDSAMYLCASSLPGTQYFGPGTRLLVL.